These T cell receptor beta chains were read from a single sample in a study of shared clonotypes between healthy human individuals. Only in-frame clones appear in the TCRdb table, and some are missing; sequencing was by immunoSEQ multiplex PCR. The sample records about 1.5 million clones, 98% being singletons. Source material: naive CD4+ T cells sorted from blood. These receptors came from a young man in good health. CDR3s include the opening cysteine and the closing phenylalanine or tryptophan. D genes are given only for firm matches.

V gene	D gene	CDR3 length	CDR3 protein
TRBV11-3	TRBD2	17	CASSLVSGTSGSNEQFF
TRBV18	TRBD1	18	CASSPLSAYGTENQPQHF
TRBV18	-	15	CASSPPGASTDTQYF
TRBV5-4	-	13	CASSSNRDYGYTF
TRBV19	-	16	CASGKGGSANTGELFF
TRBV18	-	13	CASSPVAYNEQFF
TRBV11-3	-	12	CASSLDQETQYF
TRBV15	-	16	CATSRDSRALNEKLFF
TRBV11-2	-	15	CASATAGGSYNEQFF
TRBV10-1	-	14	CASSDGPAGYEQYF
TRBV5-1	TRBD2	18	CASRQTGTSGTSYNEQFF
TRBV10-3	-	13	CAISGPTNTEAFF
TRBV2	-	12	CASSIGADTQYF
TRBV6-5	-	15	CASSYFGSGTGELFF
TRBV9	-	13	CASSVVLSGELFF
TRBV6-4	-	18	CASSDSFLSGRKSYEQYF
TRBV15	-	12	CATSRGRTQQYF
TRBV6-5	-	15	CASSYGDRINEKLFF
TRBV9	-	15	CASSVGWDGTGELFF
TRBV19	TRBD2	18	CASSIGGLAGTSTDTQYF
TRBV11-1	TRBD2	19	CASSITGTSGSLAKNIQYF
TRBV11-2	-	11	CASSRSYEQYF
TRBV7-9	TRBD2	18	CASSGTTSGRSRRDIQYF
TRBV29-1	TRBD1	12	CSVERDRGEQYF
TRBV7-2	TRBD1	13	CASSADRETEAFF
TRBV10-2	TRBD1	17	CASSESEQGVSGNTIYF
TRBV2	-	13	CASCGTAGAEAFF
TRBV6-1	TRBD1	12	CASSEVGTGAFF
TRBV27	TRBD1	14	CASSLGTETYEQYF
TRBV2	TRBD2	19	CASRNLALAGARVRDTQYF
TRBV7-9	-	14	CASSLRGEGEKLFF
TRBV29-1	-	11	CSVQTKNEQYF
TRBV28	TRBD2	13	CASRTGTTYEQYF
TRBV15	-	13	CATSRENTDTQYF
TRBV5-1	-	15	CASSLETRKSDTQYF
TRBV18	-	16	CASSPLGRGEDTEAFF
TRBV9	-	15	CASSVGTRLLETQYF
TRBV28	-	15	CASTLWGDAGNTIYF
TRBV19	-	14	CASSTGSGANVLTF
TRBV18	-	14	CASSPGGGNQPQHF
TRBV5-1	TRBD1	15	CASSSGTGGTGELFF
TRBV18	-	17	CASSPQPPGDRGYEQYF
TRBV21-1	-	14	CASSKRTLNTEAFF
TRBV27	TRBD1	14	CASGKRTGQETQYF
TRBV5-1	-	15	CASSPIGGLGETQYF
TRBV19	-	12	CATRSLRTEAFF
TRBV19	-	13	CASKTGSTDTQYF
TRBV11-3	TRBD2	17	CASSLGPLAGGPDEQFF
TRBV30	-	12	CASQGETYEQYF
TRBV7-9	TRBD2	15	CASSLLAGADNEQFF
TRBV6-4	TRBD2	15	CASSDSGGPLETQYF
TRBV5-1	TRBD2	16	CASSFPLAGDTDTQYF
TRBV6-1	TRBD2	14	CATSSTSGFDEQFF
TRBV5-1	TRBD2	16	CASSLAGTRGTNEQFF
TRBV5-4	-	14	CASRLGQTNTEAFF
TRBV14	-	14	CASSHRTVSYEQYF
TRBV9	-	14	CASASGLNTGELFF